These T cell receptor beta chains were read from a single sample in a study of cytomegalovirus exposure and HLA in healthy donors. The protocol was immunoSEQ multiplex PCR, while the TCRdb copy is restricted to in-frame clones and leaves out a portion. The data show about 200,000 clones, around 81% seen once. The sequenced sample consisted of PBMCs. These receptors all come from a young man in good health and CMV-seronegative. The CDR3 runs from the conserved cysteine through the conserved F or W. Each record gives: V gene, clone size, D gene, J gene, CDR3 protein, CDR3 DNA. D genes are given only for firm matches. A row's size may be missing; if present it is once, few, many or a size class.

TRBV27	.	.	TRBJ1-2	CASSFAQLDFGGYTF	TGTGCCAGCAGTTTTGCCCAACTAGACTTCGGGGGCTACACCTTC
TRBV19	.	TRBD1	TRBJ1-5	CASHQDRGQNQPQHF	TGTGCCAGCCATCAGGACAGGGGGCAAAATCAGCCCCAGCATTTT
TRBV11-2	.	.	TRBJ2-2	CASLGHLNTGELFF	TGTGCCAGCCTGGGACATCTAAACACCGGGGAGCTGTTTTTT
TRBV6-5	.	.	TRBJ1-2	CASSYSTNYGYTF	TGTGCCAGCAGTTACTCTACTAACTATGGCTACACCTTC
TRBV6-5	.	TRBD1	TRBJ2-7	CASSYSGTGIYEQYF	TGTGCCAGCAGTTACTCGGGGACAGGAATCTACGAGCAGTACTTC
TRBV7-3	.	TRBD1	TRBJ1-1	CASSPGTGTSEAFF	TGTGCCAGCAGCCCCGGGACAGGGACTAGTGAAGCTTTCTTT
TRBV7-2	.	TRBD1	TRBJ2-7	CASSPTGGSSYEQYF	TGTGCCAGCAGCCCAACAGGGGGCTCTAGCTACGAGCAGTACTTC
TRBV4-3	few	.	TRBJ2-7	CASSQAEDSAYEQYF	TGCGCCAGCAGCCAAGCGGAGGACAGCGCATACGAGCAGTACTTC
TRBV7-9	.	.	TRBJ1-2	CASSLKGENYGYTF	TGTGCCAGCAGCCTAAAGGGGGAGAACTATGGCTACACCTTC
TRBV7-8	.	.	TRBJ2-2	CASSLVGGVGAGELFF	TGTGCCAGCAGCTTAGTAGGGGGGGTCGGAGCCGGGGAGCTGTTTTTT
TRBV15	.	TRBD1	TRBJ2-3	CATSRDWDRGKDTQYF	TGTGCCACCAGCAGAGACTGGGACAGGGGGAAGGATACGCAGTATTTT
TRBV7-2	.	.	TRBJ2-1	CASSLGSYNEQFF	TGTGCCAGCAGCCTCGGGAGTTACAATGAGCAGTTCTTC
TRBV27	few	.	TRBJ2-1	CASSLVTPYNEQFF	TGTGCCAGCAGTTTAGTGACTCCCTACAATGAGCAGTTCTTC
TRBV6-5	.	.	TRBJ2-4	CASSRGTAGVQYF	TGTGCCAGCAGCCGCGGGACAGCGGGGGTTCAGTACTTC
TRBV27	.	.	TRBJ2-7	CASSFGPATTVYEQYF	TGTGCCAGCAGTTTCGGTCCCGCGACTACCGTCTACGAGCAGTACTTC
TRBV7-2	.	.	TRBJ1-2	CASSSQVLSNYGYTF	TGTGCCAGCAGCTCACAGGTTCTCTCTAACTATGGCTACACCTTC
TRBV19	.	.	TRBJ2-2	CASSMGGWAGELFF	TGTGCCAGTAGTATGGGGGGTTGGGCCGGGGAGCTGTTTTTT
TRBV5-6	.	TRBD1	TRBJ1-1	CASSATGRNRAFF	TGTGCCAGCAGCGCGACAGGGAGGAATAGAGCTTTCTTT
TRBV5-1	.	TRBD2	TRBJ2-1	CASSYGLAGGDEQFF	TGCGCCAGCAGCTACGGACTAGCGGGGGGGGATGAGCAGTTCTTC
TRBV19	.	.	TRBJ1-1	CASKSTSTGITEAFF	TGTGCCAGTAAATCAACCTCTACAGGGATCACTGAAGCTTTCTTT
TRBV7-3	few	.	TRBJ2-1	CASSLMGGASYNEQFF	TGTGCCAGCAGCTTAATGGGGGGAGCGTCGTACAATGAGCAGTTCTTC
TRBV7-9	.	.	TRBJ2-7	CASSSVTGMGSYEQYF	TGTGCCAGCAGCTCGGTTACAGGGATGGGCTCCTACGAGCAGTACTTC
TRBV4-3	.	TRBD2	TRBJ2-7	CASSQDSGSAYEQYF	TGCGCCAGCAGCCAAGATAGCGGGAGTGCCTACGAGCAGTACTTC
TRBV11-2	few	.	TRBJ1-3	CASSLSDRRNTIYF	TGTGCCAGCAGCTTAAGCGACAGAAGAAACACCATATATTTT